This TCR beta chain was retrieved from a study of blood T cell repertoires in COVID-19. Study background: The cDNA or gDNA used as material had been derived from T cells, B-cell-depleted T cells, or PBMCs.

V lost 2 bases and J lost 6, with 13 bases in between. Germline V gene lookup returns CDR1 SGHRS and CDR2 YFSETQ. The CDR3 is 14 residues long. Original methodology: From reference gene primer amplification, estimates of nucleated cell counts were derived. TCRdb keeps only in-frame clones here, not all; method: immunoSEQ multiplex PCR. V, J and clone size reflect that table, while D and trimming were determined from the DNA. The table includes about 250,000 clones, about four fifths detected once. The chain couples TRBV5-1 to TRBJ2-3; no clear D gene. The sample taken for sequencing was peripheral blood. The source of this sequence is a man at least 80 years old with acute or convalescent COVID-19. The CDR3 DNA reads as TGCGCCAGCAGCTTACGTCCTGCGCCGGATACGCAGTATTTT. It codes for CASSLRPAPDTQYF.